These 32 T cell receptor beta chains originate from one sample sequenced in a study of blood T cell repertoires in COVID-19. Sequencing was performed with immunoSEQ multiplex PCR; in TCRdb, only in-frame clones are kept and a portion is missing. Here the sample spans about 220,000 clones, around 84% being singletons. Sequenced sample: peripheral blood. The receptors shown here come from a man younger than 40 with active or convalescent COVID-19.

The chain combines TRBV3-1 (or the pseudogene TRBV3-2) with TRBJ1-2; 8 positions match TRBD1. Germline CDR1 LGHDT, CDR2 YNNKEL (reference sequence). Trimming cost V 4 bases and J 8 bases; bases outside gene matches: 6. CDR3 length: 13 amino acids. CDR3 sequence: CASSLTGERGYTF. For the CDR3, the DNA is TGTGCCAGCAGCCTGACAGGGGAGAGGGGCTACACCTTC.

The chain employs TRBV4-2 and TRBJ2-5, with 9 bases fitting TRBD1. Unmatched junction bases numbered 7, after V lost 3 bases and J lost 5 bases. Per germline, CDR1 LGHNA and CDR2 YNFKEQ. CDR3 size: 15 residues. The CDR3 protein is CASSQDRGASETQYF. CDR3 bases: TGTGCCAGCAGCCAGGACAGGGGAGCATCGGAGACCCAGTACTTC.

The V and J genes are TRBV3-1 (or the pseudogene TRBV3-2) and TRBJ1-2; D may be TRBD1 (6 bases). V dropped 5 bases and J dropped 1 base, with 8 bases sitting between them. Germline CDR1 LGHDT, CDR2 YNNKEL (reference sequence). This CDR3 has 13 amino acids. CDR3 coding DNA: TGTGCCAGCAGCGGACAGAATAACTATGGCTACACCTTC. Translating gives CASSGQNNYGYTF.

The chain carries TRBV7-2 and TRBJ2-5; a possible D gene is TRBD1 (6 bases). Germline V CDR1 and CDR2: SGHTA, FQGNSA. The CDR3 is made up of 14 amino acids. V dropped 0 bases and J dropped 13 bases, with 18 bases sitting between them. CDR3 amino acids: CASSLAGTGTQRYF. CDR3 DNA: TGTGCCAGCAGCTTAGCGGGGACCGGGACACAGCGGTACTTC.

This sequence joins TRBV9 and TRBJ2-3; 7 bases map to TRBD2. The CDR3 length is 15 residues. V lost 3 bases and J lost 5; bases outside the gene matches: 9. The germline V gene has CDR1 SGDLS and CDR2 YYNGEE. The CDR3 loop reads CASSAQPKRGDTQYF. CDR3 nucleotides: TGTGCCAGCAGCGCCCAACCAAAGCGGGGAGATACGCAGTATTTT.

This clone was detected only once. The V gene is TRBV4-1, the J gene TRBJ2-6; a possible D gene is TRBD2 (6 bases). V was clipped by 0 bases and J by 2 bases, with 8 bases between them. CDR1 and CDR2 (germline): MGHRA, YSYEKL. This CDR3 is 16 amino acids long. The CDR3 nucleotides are TGCGCCAGCAGCCAAGATTGGGGGGCTGGGGCCAACGTCCTGACTTTC. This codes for CASSQDWGAGANVLTF.

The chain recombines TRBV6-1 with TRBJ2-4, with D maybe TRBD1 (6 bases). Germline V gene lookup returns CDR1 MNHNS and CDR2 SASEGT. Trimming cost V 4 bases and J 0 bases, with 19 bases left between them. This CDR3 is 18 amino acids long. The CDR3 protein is CASSATGLGSLAKNIQYF. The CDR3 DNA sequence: TGTGCCAGCAGTGCGACAGGTTTGGGTAGCCTAGCCAAAAACATTCAGTACTTC.

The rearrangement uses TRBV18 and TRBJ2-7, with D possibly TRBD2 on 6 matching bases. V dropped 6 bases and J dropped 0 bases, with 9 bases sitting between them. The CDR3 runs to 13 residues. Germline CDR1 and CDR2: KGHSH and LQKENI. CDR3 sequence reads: CASSRGSSYEQYF. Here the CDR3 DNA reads TGTGCCAGCTCTCGGGGGAGCTCCTACGAGCAGTACTTC. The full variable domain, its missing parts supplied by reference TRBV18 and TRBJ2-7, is NAGVMQNPRHLVRRRGQEARLRCSPMKGHSHVYWYRQLPEEGLKFMVYLQKENIIDESGMPKERFSAEFPKEGPSILRIQQVVRGDSAAYFCASSRGSSYEQYFGPGTRLTVT.

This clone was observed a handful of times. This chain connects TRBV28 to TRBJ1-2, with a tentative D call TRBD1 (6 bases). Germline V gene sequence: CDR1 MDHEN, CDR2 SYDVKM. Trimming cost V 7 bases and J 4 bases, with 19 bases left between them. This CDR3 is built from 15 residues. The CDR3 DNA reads TGTGCCAGCATCGGGGGGGCAGGGGTGAGCTATGGCTACACCTTC. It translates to CASIGGAGVSYGYTF.

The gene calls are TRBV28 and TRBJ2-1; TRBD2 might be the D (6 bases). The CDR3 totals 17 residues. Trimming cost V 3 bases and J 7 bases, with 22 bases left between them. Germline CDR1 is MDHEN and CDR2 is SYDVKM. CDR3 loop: CASSFPSYREPGNEQFF. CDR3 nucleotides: TGTGCCAGCAGTTTTCCCTCATACCGGGAGCCGGGGAATGAGCAGTTCTTC.

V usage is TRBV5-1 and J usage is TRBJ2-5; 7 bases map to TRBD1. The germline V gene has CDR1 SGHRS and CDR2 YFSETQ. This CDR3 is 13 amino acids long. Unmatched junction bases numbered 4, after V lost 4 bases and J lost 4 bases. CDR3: CASSKGQSETQYF. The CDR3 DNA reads TGCGCCAGCAGCAAGGGACAGTCAGAGACCCAGTACTTC.

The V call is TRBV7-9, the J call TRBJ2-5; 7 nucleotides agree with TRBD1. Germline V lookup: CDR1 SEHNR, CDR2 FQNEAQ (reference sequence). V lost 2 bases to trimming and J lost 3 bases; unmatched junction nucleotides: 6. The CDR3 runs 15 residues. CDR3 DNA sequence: TGTGCCAGCAGCTTATCCGGACAGGCCGAAGAGACCCAGTACTTC. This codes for CASSLSGQAEETQYF.

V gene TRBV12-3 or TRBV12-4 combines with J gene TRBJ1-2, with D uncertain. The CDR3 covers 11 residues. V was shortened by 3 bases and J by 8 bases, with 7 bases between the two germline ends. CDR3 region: CASSFSQGYTF. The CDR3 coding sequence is TGTGCCAGCAGTTTCAGTCAGGGCTACACCTTC.

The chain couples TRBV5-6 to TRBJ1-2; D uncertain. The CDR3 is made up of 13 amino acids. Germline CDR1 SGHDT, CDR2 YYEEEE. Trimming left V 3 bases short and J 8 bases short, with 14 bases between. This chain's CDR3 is CASSSGPGGGYTF. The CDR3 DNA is TGTGCCAGCAGCTCCGGGCCCGGCGGGGGCTACACCTTC.

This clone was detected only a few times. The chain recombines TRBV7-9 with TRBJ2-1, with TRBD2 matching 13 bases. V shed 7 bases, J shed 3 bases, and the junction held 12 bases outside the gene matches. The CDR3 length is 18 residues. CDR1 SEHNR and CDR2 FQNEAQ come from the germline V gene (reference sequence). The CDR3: CASTTGTSGTFYYNEQFF. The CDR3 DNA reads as TGTGCCAGCACAACCGGGACTAGCGGGACCTTTTACTACAATGAGCAGTTCTTC. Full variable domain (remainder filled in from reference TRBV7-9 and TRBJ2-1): DTGVSQNPRHKITKRGQNVTFRCDPISEHNRLYWYRQTLGQGPEFLTYFQNEAQLEKSRLLSDRFSAERPKGSFSTLEIQRTEQGDSAMYLCASTTGTSGTFYYNEQFFGPGTRLTVL.

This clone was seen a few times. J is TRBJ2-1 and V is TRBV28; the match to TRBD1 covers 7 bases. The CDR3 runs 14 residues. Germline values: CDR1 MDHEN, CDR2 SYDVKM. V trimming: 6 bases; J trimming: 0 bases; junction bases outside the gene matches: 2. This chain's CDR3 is CASSTGASYNEQFF. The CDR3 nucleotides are TGTGCCAGCAGCACAGGGGCCTCCTACAATGAGCAGTTCTTC. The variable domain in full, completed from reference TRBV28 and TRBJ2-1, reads DVKVTQSSRYLVKRTGEKVFLECVQDMDHENMFWYRQDPGLGLRLIYFSYDVKMKEKGDIPEGYSVSREKKERFSLILESASTNQTSMYLCASSTGASYNEQFFGPGTRLTVL.

CDR3 DNA: TGTGCCAGCAGCGCAGATATCGGGGAGCTGTTTTTT. Residues: CASSADIGELFF. V is TRBV7-6 and J is TRBJ2-2; D ambiguous. CDR1 and CDR2 (germline): SGHVS, FNYEAQ. This CDR3 is 12 amino acids long. Trimming shortened V by 5 bases and J by 7 bases, and 8 bases separated the two germline ends. Supplemented by reference TRBV7-6 and TRBJ2-2, the full variable domain reads GAGVSQSPRYKVTKRGQDVALRCDPISGHVSLYWYRQALGQGPEFLTYFNYEAQQDKSGLPNDRFSAERPEGSISTLTIQRTEQRDSAMYRCASSADIGELFFGEGSRLTVL.

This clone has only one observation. This chain's CDR3 is CASSQGRQGGEKLFF. CDR3 bases: TGTGCCAGCAGCCAAGGACGGCAGGGAGGTGAAAAACTGTTTTTT. The rearrangement links TRBV4-2 to TRBJ1-4; tentatively, D is TRBD1 (5 bases). V was trimmed by 1 base and J by 7 bases, leaving 13 bases between them. CDR3 length equals 15 residues. Per the germline V gene, CDR1 is LGHNA and CDR2 is YNFKEQ.

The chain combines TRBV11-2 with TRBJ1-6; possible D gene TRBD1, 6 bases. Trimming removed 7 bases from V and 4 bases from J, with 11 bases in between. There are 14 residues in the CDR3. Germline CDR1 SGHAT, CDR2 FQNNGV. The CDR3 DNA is TGTGCCAGCACCAATAGGGGGTATAATTCACCCCTCCACTTT. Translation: CASTNRGYNSPLHF.

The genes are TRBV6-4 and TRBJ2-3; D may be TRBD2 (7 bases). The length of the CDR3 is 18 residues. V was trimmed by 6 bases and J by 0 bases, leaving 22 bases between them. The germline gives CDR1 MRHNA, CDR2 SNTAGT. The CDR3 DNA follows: TGTGCCAGCAGGACTCCGTTTTCCGGGGGGCCTAGCACAGATACGCAGTATTTT. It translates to CASRTPFSGGPSTDTQYF.

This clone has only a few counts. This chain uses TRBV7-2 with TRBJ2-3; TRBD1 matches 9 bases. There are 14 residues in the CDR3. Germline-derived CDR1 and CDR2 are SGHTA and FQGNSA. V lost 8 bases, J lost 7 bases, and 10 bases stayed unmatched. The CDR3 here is CASVRGQGLNTQYF. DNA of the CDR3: TGTGCCAGCGTAAGGGGACAGGGTTTGAATACGCAGTATTTT.

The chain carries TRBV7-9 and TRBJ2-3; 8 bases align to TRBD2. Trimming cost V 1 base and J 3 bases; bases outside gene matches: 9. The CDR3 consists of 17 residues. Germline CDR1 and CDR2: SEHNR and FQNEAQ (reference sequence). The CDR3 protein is CASSLGGSGSQTDTQYF. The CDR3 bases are TGTGCCAGCAGCTTAGGGGGAAGCGGGAGCCAAACAGATACGCAGTATTTT.

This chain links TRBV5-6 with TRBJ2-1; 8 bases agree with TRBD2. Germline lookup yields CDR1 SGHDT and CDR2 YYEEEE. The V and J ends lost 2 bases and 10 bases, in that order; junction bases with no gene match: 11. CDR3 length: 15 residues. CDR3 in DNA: TGTGCCAGCAGCTTCCTGGGACTAGGGCGGAACGAGCAGTTCTTC. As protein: CASSFLGLGRNEQFF.

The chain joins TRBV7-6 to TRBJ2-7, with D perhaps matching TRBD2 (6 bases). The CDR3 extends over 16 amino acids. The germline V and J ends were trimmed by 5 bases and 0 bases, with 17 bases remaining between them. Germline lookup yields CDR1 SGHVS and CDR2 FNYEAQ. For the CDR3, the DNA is TGTGCCAGCAGCCGCCTAGGTAGCGGAGGCTCCTACGAGCAGTACTTC. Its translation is CASSRLGSGGSYEQYF.

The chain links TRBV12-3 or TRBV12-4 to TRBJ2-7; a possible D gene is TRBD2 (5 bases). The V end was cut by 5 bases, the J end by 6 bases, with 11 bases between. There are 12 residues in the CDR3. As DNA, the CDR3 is TGTGCCAGCAGTCGACGGACTCTCGAGCAGTACTTC. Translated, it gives CASSRRTLEQYF.

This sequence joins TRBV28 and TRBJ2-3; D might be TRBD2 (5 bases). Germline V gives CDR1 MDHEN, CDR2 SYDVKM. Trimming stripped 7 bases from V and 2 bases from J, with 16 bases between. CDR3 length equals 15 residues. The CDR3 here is CASIPPAGFTDTQYF. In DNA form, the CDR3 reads TGTGCCAGCATCCCCCCGGCGGGCTTCACAGATACGCAGTATTTT.

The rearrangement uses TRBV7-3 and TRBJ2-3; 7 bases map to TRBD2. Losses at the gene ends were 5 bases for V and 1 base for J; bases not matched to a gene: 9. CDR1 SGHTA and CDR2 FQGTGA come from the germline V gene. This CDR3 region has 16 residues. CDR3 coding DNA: TGTGCCAGCAGCCCTGGGAGGGCAGTGGGCACAGATACGCAGTATTTT. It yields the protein CASSPGRAVGTDTQYF.

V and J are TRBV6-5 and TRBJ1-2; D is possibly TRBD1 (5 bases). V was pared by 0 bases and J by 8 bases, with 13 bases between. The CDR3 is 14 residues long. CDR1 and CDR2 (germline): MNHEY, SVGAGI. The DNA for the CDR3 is TGTGCCAGCAGTTACTCGAACCCAGGGTGGGGCTACACCTTC. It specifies CASSYSNPGWGYTF.

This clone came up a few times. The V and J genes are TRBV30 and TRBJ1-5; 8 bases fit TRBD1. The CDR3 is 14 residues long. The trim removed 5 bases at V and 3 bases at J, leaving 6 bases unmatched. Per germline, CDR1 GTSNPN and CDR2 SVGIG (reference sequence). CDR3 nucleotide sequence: TGTGCCTGGGACTCGACAGGGGCCAATCAGCCCCAGCATTTT. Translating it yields CAWDSTGANQPQHF. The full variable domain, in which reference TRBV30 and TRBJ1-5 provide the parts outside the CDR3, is SQTIHQWPATLVQPVGSPLSLECTVEGTSNPNLYWYRQAAGRGLQLLFYSVGIGQISSEVPQNLSASRPQDRQFILSSKKLLLSDSGFYLCAWDSTGANQPQHFGDGTRLSIL.

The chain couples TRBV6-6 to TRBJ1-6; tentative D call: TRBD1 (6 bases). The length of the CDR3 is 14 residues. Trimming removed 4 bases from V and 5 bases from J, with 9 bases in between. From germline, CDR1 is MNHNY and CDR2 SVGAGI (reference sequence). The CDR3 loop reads CASSSGQNNSPLHF. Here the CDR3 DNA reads TGTGCCAGCAGTTCCGGACAGAATAATTCACCCCTCCACTTT.

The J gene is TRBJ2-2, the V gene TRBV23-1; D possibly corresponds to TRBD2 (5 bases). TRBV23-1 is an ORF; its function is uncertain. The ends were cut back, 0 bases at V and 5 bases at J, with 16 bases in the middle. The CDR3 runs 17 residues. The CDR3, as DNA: TGCGCCAGCAGTCAATCCGAGGGCAGGCCCTTTACCGGGGAGCTGTTTTTT. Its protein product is CASSQSEGRPFTGELFF.

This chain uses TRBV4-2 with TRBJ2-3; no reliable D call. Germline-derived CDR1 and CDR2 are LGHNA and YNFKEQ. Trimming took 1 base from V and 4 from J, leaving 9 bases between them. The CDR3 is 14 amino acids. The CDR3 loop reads CASSQAPGADTQYF. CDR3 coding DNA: TGTGCCAGCAGCCAAGCCCCCGGAGCAGATACGCAGTATTTT.